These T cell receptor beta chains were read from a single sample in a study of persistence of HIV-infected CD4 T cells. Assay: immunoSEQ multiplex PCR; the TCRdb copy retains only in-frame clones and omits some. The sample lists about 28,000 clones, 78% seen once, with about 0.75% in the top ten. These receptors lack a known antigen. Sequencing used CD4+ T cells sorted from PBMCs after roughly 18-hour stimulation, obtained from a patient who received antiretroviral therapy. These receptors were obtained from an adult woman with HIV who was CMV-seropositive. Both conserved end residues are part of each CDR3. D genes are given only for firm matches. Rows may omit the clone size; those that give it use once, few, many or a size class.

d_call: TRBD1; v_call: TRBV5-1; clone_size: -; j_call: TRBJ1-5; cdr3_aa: CASSLGDSHNQPQHF; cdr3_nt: TGCGCCAGCAGCTTGGGGGACAGCCATAATCAGCCCCAGCATTTT
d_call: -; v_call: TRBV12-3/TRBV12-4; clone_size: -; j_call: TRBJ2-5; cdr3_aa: CASSPPGGETQYF; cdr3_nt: TGTGCCAGCAGTCCCCCAGGAGGAGAGACCCAGTACTTC
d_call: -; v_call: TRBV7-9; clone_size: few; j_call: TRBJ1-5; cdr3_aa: CASSLGVDNQPQHF; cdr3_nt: TGTGCCAGCAGCTTAGGGGTGGACAATCAGCCCCAGCATTTT
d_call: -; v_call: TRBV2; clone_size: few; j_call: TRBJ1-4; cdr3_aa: CASSERLTNEKLFF; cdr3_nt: TGTGCCAGCAGTGAAAGACTAACTAATGAAAAACTGTTTTTT
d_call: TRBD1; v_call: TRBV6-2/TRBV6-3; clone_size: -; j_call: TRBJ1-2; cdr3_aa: CASSYSRDRARTF; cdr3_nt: TGTGCCAGCAGTTACTCGAGGGACAGGGCAAGGACCTTC
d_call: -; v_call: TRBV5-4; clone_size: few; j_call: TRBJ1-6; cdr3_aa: CASSFRSSYNSPLHF; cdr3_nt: TGTGCCAGCAGCTTTAGAAGCTCCTATAATTCACCCCTCCACTTT
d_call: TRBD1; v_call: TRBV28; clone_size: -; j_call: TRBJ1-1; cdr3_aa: CASSVTGVETEAFF; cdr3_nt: TGTGCCAGCAGTGTTACAGGGGTTGAGACTGAAGCTTTCTTT
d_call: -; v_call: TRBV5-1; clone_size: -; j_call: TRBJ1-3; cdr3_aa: CASSFTGNTIYF; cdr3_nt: TGCGCCAGCAGCTTTACTGGAAACACCATATATTTT
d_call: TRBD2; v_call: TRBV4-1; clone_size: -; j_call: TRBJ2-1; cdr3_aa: CASSQATSGGLPSSYNEQFF; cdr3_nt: TGCGCCAGCAGCCAAGCTACTAGCGGGGGGCTCCCGAGCTCCTACAATGAGCAGTTCTTC
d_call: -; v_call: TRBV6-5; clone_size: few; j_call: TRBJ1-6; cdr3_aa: CASSSEPGPFPLHF; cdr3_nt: TGTGCCAGCAGTTCCGAACCGGGCCCCTTCCCCCTCCACTTT
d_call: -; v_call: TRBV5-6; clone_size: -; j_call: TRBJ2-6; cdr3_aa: CASSLRQDTFLGANVLTF; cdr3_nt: TGTGCCAGCAGCTTGAGGCAGGATACCTTTCTGGGGGCCAACGTCCTGACTTTC
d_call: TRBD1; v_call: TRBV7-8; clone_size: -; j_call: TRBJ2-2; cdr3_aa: CASSLGRTGGTGELFF; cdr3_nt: TGTGCCAGCAGCTTAGGTCGGACAGGCGGGACCGGGGAGCTGTTTTTT
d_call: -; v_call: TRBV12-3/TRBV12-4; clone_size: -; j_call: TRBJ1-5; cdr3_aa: CASSLYEGQPQHF; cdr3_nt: TGTGCCAGCAGTTTATACGAAGGTCAGCCCCAGCATTTT
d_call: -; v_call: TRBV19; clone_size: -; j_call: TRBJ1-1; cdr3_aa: CASKPVRDKDTEAFF; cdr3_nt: TGTGCCAGTAAACCCGTTCGGGACAAGGACACTGAAGCTTTCTTT
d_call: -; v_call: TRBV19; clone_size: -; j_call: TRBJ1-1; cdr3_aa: CASSFRATEAFF; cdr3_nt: TGTGCCAGTAGCTTCCGGGCCACTGAAGCTTTCTTT
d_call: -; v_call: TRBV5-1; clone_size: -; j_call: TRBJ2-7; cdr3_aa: CASSWTTGAYEQYF; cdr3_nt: TGCGCCAGCAGCTGGACGACAGGTGCCTACGAGCAGTACTTC
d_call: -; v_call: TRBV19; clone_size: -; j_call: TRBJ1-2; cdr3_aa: CASSTTGTNGYTF; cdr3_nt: TGTGCCAGTAGTACGACCGGGACAAATGGCTACACCTTC
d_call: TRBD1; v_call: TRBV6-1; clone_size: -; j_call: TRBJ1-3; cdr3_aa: CASSEVRQGNRNTIYF; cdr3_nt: TGTGCCAGCAGTGAAGTCCGACAGGGGAATAGAAACACCATATATTTT
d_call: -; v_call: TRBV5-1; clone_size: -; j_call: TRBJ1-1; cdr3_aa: CASSLFVEGTEAFF; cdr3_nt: TGCGCCAGCAGCTTGTTCGTGGAGGGGACTGAAGCTTTCTTT
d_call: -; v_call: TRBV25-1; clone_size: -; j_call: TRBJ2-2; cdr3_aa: CASSVLLFAELFF; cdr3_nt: TGTGCCAGCAGTGTTCTTCTCTTCGCGGAGCTGTTTTTT
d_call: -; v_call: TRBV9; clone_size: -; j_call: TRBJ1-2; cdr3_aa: CASSVAGGSYGYTF; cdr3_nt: TGTGCCAGCAGCGTAGCGGGGGGGAGCTATGGCTACACCTTC
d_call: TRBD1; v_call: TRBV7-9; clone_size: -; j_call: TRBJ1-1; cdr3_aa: CASSLDLGQANTEAFF; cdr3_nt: TGTGCCAGCAGCTTAGACCTCGGACAGGCGAACACTGAAGCTTTCTTT
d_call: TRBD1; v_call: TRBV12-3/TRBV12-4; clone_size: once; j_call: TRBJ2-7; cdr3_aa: CASSSGTGREQYF; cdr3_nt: TGTGCCAGCAGTTCCGGGACAGGGAGAGAGCAGTACTTC
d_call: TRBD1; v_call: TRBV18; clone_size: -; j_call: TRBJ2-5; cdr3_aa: CASSRSGQLETQYF; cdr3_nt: TGTGCCAGCTCACGATCGGGACAGCTGGAGACCCAGTACTTC